This T cell receptor (beta chain) was identified in a study of cytomegalovirus exposure and HLA in healthy donors. Points from the study as a whole: A later analysis found TCR association rates differed by HLA locus, highest for DRB1 and lowest for HLA-C. Some TCR beta chains (about 170 of them) were listed as cytomegalovirus-associated. Presence/absence analyses rested on an assumption that sequencing depth was roughly uniform across donors.

There are a few counts of this clone. Its antigen is not identified. CDR1 MDHEN and CDR2 SYDVKM come from the germline V gene. With 4 bases removed from V and 6 bases from J, the gap between germline ends came to 12 bases. This CDR3 has 13 residues. Researchers ran the PCR with 60 Vbeta and 13 Jbeta primers. Clones were sequenced by immunoSEQ multiplex PCR, and TCRdb holds only the in-frame ones, with some missing. Here the sample spans more than 150,000 clones, around 82% being singletons. This sequence originates from a woman aged 45 to 65 in good health and CMV-seropositive. The rearrangement uses TRBV28 and TRBJ1-2, with D perhaps TRBD1 (5 bases). The sequenced sample was PBMCs. This CDR3 is CASSYPGVNGYTF. The CDR3 DNA reads as TGTGCCAGCAGTTACCCGGGGGTAAATGGCTACACCTTC.